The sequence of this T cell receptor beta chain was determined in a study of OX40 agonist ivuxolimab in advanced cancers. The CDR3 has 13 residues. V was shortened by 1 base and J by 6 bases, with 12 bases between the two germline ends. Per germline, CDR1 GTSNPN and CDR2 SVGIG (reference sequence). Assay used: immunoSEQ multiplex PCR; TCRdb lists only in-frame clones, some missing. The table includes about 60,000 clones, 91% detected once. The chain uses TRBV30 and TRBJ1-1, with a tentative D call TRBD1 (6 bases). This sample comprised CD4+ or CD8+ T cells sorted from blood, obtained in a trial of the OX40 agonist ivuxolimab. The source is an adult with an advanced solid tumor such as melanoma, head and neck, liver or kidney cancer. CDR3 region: CAWSGQDVAEAFF. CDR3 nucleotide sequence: TGTGCCTGGAGTGGACAGGACGTAGCTGAAGCTTTCTTT.